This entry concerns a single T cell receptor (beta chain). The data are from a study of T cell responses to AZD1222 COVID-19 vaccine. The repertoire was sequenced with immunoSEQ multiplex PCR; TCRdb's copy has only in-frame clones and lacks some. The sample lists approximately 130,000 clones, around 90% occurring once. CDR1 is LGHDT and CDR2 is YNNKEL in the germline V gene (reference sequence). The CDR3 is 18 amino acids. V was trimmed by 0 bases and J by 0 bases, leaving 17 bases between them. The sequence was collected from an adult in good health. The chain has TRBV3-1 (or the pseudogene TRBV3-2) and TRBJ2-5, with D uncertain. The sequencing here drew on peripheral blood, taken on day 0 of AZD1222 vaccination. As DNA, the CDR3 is TGTGCCAGCAGCCAAGATTACGCCTTTTCAGATGACCAAGAGACCCAGTACTTC. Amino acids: CASSQDYAFSDDQETQYF.